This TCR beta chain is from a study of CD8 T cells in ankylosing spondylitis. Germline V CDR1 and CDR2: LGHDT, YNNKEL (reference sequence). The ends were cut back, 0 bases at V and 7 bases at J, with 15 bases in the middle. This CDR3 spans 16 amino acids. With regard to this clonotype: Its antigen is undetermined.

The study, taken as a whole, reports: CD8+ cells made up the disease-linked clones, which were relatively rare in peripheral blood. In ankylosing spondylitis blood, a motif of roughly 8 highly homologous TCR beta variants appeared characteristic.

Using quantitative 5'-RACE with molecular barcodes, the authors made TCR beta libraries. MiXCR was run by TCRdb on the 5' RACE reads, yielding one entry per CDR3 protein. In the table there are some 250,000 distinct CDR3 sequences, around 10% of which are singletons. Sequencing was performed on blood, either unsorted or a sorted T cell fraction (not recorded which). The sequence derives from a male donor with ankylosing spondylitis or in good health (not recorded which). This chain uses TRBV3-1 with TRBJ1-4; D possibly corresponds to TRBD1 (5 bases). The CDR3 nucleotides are TGTGCCAGCAGCCAAGAAGGGGCTTTACTATCTGAAAAACTGTTTTTT. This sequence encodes CASSQEGALLSEKLFF.